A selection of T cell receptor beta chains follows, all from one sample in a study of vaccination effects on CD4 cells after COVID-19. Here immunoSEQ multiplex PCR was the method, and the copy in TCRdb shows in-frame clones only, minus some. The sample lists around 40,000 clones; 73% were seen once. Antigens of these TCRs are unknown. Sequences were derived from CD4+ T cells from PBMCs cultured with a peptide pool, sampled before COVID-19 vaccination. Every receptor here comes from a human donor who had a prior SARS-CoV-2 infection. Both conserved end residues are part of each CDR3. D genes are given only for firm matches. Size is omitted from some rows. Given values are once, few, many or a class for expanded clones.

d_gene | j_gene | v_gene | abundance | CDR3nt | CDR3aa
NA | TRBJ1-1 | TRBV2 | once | TGTGCCAGCAGTGAACTGATGAACACTGAAGCTTTCTTT | CASSELMNTEAFF
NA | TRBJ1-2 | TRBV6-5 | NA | TGTGCCAGCAGTTCCACAGGGAACTATGGCTACACCTTC | CASSSTGNYGYTF
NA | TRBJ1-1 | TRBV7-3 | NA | TGTGCCAGCAGCTTGTTTACCGGAACTGAAGCTTTCTTT | CASSLFTGTEAFF
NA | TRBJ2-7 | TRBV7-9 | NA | TGTGCCAGCAGCTTAGGGGAGCACTCCTACGAGCAGTACTTC | CASSLGEHSYEQYF
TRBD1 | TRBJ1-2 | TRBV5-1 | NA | TGCGCCAGCAGCTTGGCCGTGGGACAGGGGAGCTATGGCTACACCTTC | CASSLAVGQGSYGYTF
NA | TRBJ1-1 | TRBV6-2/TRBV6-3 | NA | TGTGCCAGCAGTTACGCTGGTCACACTGAAGCTTTCTTT | CASSYAGHTEAFF
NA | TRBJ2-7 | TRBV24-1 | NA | TGTGCCACCAGTGATTTCGGCGGGGGCCGGCACTACGAGCAGTACTTC | CATSDFGGGRHYEQYF
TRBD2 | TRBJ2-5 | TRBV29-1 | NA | TGCAGCGCCAAAACCGGACTAGCGGGAGGGCCGGAGACCCAGTACTTC | CSAKTGLAGGPETQYF
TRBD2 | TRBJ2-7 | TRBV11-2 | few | TGTGCCAGCAGCGGGCGACTAGCGGGGCCCTACGAGCAGTACTTC | CASSGRLAGPYEQYF
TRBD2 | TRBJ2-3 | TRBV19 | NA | TGTGCCAGTAGTAGGGACTACACCACAGATACGCAGTATTTT | CASSRDYTTDTQYF
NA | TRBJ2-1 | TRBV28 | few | TGTGCCAGCAGTTTAAATGAGCAGTTCTTC | CASSLNEQFF
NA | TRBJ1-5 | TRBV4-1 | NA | TGCGCCAGCAGCCAAGAGTTTGTACAGGGCGGACAGCCCCAGCATTTT | CASSQEFVQGGQPQHF
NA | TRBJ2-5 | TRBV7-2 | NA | TGTGCCAGCAGCTCCCTGTACCAAGAGACCCAGTACTTC | CASSSLYQETQYF
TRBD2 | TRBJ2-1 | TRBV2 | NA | TGTGCCAGCTCTATCACGGCGGGGGGGTACAATGAGCAGTTCTTC | CASSITAGGYNEQFF
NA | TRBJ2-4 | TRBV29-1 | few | TGCAGCGTTGAAGATCTAGGCTCAGCCAAAAACATTCAGTACTTC | CSVEDLGSAKNIQYF
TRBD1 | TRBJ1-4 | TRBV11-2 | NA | TGTGCCAGCAGCCGGGGACAGCCTAATGAAAAACTGTTTTTT | CASSRGQPNEKLFF
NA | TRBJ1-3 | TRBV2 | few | TGTGCCAGCAAGGACCGTGGAAACACCATATATTTT | CASKDRGNTIYF
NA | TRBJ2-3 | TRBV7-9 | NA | TGTGCCAGCAGCTACAGCACAGATACGCAGTATTTT | CASSYSTDTQYF
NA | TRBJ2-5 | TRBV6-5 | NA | TGTGCCAGCAGCTCTCGCCCCAGGAGTCCCCAGTACTTC | CASSSRPRSPQYF
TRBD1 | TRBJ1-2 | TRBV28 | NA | TGTGCCAGCAGTGCTCCGGGACAGGGAAAGGATGGCTACACCTTC | CASSAPGQGKDGYTF
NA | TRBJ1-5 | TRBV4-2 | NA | TGTGCCAGCAGCCAAGACCCGGGTTCTAGTGAGCCCCAGCATTTT | CASSQDPGSSEPQHF
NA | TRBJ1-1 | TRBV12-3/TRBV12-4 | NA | TGTGCCAGCAGTTTCTTGATACGGACTGAAGCTTTCTTT | CASSFLIRTEAFF
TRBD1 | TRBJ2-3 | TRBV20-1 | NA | TGCAGTGTGCCAGGGGGAGATACGCAGTATTTT | CSVPGGDTQYF
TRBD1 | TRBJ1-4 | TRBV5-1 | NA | TGCGCCAGCAGCTTTACAGGGGTTCATGCTAATGAAAAACTGTTTTTT | CASSFTGVHANEKLFF
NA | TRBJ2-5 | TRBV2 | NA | TGTGCCAGCAGTGAAGCTGGGACCCAGTACTTC | CASSEAGTQYF
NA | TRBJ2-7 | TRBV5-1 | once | TGCGCCAGCAGCTTGGACCCCTCAGGGTACGAGCAGTACTTC | CASSLDPSGYEQYF
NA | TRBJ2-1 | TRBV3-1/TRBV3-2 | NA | TGTGCCAGCAGCCATGGCAGGGCTCTCTACAATGAGCAGTTCTTC | CASSHGRALYNEQFF
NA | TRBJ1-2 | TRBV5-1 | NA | TGCGCCAGCAGCTTAGGCGGAATTGGGGGCTACACCTTC | CASSLGGIGGYTF
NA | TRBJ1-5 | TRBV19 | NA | TGTGCCAGTAGTATAACAGCTAGCAATCAGCCCCAGCATTTT | CASSITASNQPQHF
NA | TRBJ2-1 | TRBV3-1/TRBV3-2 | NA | TGTGCCAGCAGCCTGGGGGCGGTCAATGAGCAGTTCTTC | CASSLGAVNEQFF
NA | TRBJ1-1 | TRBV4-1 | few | TGCGCCAGCAGCCAAGTACTGATGAACACTGAAGCTTTCTTT | CASSQVLMNTEAFF
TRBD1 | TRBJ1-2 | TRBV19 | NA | TGTGCCAGCGTCCGGGACAGCTATGGCTACACCTTC | CASVRDSYGYTF
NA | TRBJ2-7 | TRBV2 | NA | TGTGCCAGCAGTGCTCACAGGGTGGGGTCAACCTACGAGCAGTACTTC | CASSAHRVGSTYEQYF
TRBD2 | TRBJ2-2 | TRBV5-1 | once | TGCGCCAGCAGCTTGGTGGCGGGAGCACTCGGGGAGCTGTTTTTT | CASSLVAGALGELFF
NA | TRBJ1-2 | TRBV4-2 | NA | TGTGCCAGCAGCCAAGATGGGGGCGGTCGCTATGGCTACACCTTC | CASSQDGGGRYGYTF
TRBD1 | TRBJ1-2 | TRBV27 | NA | TGTGCCAGCAGTTTAGGGGGACAGAGCTATGGCTACACCTTC | CASSLGGQSYGYTF
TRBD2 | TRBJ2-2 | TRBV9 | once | TGTGCCAGCAGCTTTGGGACTACCTACACCGGGGAGCTGTTTTTT | CASSFGTTYTGELFF
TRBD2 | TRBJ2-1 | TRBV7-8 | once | TGTGCCAGCAGCCTCCCGACTAGCGGGAGGGCTAATTCCTACAATGAGCAGTTCTTC | CASSLPTSGRANSYNEQFF
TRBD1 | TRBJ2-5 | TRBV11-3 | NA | TGTGCCAGCAGCTCCCGACAGGGACAAGAGACCCAGTACTTC | CASSSRQGQETQYF
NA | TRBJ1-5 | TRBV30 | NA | TGTGCCTGGAGTTACGAGGGGAGTCAGCCCCAGCATTTT | CAWSYEGSQPQHF
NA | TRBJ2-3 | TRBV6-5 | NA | TGTGCCACCCTGGATTTTCGAACAGATACGCAGTATTTT | CATLDFRTDTQYF
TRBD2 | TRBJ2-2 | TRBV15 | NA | TGTGCCACCAGCAGAGGACTAGCGGGGAACACCGGGGAGCTGTTTTTT | CATSRGLAGNTGELFF
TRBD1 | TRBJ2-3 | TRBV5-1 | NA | TGCGCCAGCAGCGGACAGGGTTGGGGCACAGATACGCAGTATTTT | CASSGQGWGTDTQYF
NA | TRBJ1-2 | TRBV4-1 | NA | TGCGCCAGCAGCCAAGGATGGCAGGGGTCTTATGGCTACACCTTC | CASSQGWQGSYGYTF
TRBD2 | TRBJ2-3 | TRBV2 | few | TGTGCCAGCAGTGAAGCCTGGCTAGCGGGAAGCACAGATACGCAGTATTTT | CASSEAWLAGSTDTQYF
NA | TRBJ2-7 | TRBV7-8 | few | TGTGCCAGCAGCCAAGTTCCCTACGAGCAGTACTTC | CASSQVPYEQYF